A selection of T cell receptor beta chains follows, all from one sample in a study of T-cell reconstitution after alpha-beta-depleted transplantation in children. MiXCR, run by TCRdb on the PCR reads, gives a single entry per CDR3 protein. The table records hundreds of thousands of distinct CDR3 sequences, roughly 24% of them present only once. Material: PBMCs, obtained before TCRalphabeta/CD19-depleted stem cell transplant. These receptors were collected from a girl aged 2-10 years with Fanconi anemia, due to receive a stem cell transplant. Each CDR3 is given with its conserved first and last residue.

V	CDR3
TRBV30	CAGNRAPGGLEQYF
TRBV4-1	CASSPVDPYRSYEQYF
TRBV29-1	CSARQGETQYF
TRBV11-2	CASSLMRDEQFF
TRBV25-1	CASSVRESYEQYF
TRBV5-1	CASSEGLAGYQETQYF
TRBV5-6	CASSLTYGLAGETQYF
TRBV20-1	CSGLNPPSYNEQFF
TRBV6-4	CASSTPGQGAGNTIYF
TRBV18	CASSPPRLLYEQYF
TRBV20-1	CSTGSKNFDNEQFF
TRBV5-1	CASSLTGGTEAFF
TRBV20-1	CSARLRVEQFF
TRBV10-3	CAISARDSGTGELFF
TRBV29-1	CSVAASGAQETQYF
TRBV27	CASSSFPGQGWEQYF
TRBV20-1	CSAGIVAYEQYF
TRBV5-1	CASSRTSGVYTGELFF
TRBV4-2	CASSQQTRYEQYF
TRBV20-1	CSASLRYQETQYF
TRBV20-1	CSARGGPSYEQYF
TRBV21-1	CASSKARSLRGASVEQYF
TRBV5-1	CASSLEFISLETQYF
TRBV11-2	CASSLDGGRTYEQYF
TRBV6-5	CASSYSEQSWNTEAFF
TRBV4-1	CASSQYEGLASFHETQYF
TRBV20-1	CSAGSRTGEQFF
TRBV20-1	CSAWGQGGYEQYF
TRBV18	CASSPPGRGGDNEQFF
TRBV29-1	CSAQTSGPHEQFF
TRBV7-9	CASSLILAGSYNEQFF
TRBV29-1	CSAAGPNTEAFF
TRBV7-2	CASSLMASGATDTQYF
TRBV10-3	CAISEGHLSGNTIYF
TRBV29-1	CSVDGAGAYEQYF
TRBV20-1	CSAEDETGGSFYNEQFF
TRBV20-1	CSARDRSRSGRWGDEQFF
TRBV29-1	CSVEGGSQETQYF
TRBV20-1	CSASGTGNSPLHF
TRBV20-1	CSARDLPWNEQFF
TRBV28	CASSSGQAVQETQYF